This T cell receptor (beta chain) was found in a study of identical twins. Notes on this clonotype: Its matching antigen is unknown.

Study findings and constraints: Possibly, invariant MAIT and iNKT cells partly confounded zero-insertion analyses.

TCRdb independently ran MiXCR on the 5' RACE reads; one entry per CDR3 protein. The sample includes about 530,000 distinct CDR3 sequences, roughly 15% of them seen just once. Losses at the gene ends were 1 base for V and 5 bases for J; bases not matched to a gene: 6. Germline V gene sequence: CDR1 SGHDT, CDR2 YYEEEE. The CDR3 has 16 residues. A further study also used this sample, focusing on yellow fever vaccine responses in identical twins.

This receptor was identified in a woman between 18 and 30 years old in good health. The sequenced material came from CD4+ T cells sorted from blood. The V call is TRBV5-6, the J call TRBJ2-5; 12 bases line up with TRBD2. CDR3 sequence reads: CASSLRTSGIAETQYF. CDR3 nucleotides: TGTGCCAGCAGCTTGCGGACTAGCGGGATCGCGGAGACCCAGTACTTC.